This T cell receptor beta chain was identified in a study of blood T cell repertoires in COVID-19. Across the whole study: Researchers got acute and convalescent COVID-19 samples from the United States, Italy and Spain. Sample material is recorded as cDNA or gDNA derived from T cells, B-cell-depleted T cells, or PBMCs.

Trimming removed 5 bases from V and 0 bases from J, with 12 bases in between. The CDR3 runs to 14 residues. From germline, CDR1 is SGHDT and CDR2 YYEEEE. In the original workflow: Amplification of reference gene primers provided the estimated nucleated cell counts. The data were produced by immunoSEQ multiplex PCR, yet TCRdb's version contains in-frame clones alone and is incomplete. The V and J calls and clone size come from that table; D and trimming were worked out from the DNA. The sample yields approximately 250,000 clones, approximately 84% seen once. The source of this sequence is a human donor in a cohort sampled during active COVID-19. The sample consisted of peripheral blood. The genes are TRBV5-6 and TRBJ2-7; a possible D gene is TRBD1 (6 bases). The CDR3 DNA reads TGTGCCAGCAGTTCCGGGACACACTCCTACGAGCAGTACTTC. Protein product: CASSSGTHSYEQYF.